The T cell receptor beta chain described here comes from a study of cytomegalovirus exposure and HLA in healthy donors. Notes on the study in general: In a later analysis, at a false discovery rate of 0.05, roughly 17,000 TCR beta sequences matched HLA alleles. Cytomegalovirus association was listed for around 180 TCR beta chains.

This CDR3 comprises 16 residues. Germline-derived CDR1 and CDR2 are SGHRS and YFSETQ. Trimming cost V 4 bases and J 2 bases; bases outside gene matches: 10. With regard to this clone: What it binds is unknown.

60 Vbeta and 13 Jbeta primers were used in PCR. Sequencing used immunoSEQ multiplex PCR; TCRdb keeps in-frame clones, though not all of them. The data contain about 130,000 clones, 84% of them singletons. This sequence originates from a man aged 45-60 years in good health and CMV-seronegative. This chain connects TRBV5-1 to TRBJ1-2; 8 bases align to TRBD1. Source material: PBMCs. The CDR3 bases are TGCGCCAGCAGCCTCCCGGGACAGGTGACAAACTATGGCTACACCTTC. Its protein product is CASSLPGQVTNYGYTF.